The present T cell receptor (beta chain) was sequenced within a study of cytomegalovirus exposure and HLA in healthy donors. Study-wide results and limits: A list of 164 TCR beta chains associated with cytomegalovirus was given. Rarity characterized most TCR sequences, yet some public TCRs appeared in many donors. It was found in a later analysis that first-cohort TCR clusters tended to co-occur in the 120 validation repertoires.

This clone appeared once. The antigen remains unidentified. Generated by immunoSEQ multiplex PCR, the TCRdb table keeps only in-frame clones and is missing some. The profile shows approximately 230,000 clones, approximately 84% of them singletons. Separate from the roughly 670-subject first cohort, the roughly 120-subject validation cohort was the one that the donors belonged to. The specimen sequenced was PBMCs. The clonotype comes from a man aged 18-30 years in good health and CMV-seropositive.

The CDR3 here is CASSVRGSLGGTQYF. In DNA form, the CDR3 reads TGTGCCAGCAGCGTCCGGGGGTCACTTGGGGGCACGCAGTATTTT. The genes are TRBV11-2 and TRBJ2-3; D tentatively reads TRBD1 or TRBD2 (6 bases each). The V gene's germline CDR1 is SGHAT and CDR2 FQNNGV. This CDR3 is built from 15 residues. The V end was cut by 5 bases, the J end by 9 bases, with 21 bases between.